This entry lists 14 T cell receptor beta chains sequenced from one sample in a study of shared clonotypes between healthy human individuals. Assay: immunoSEQ multiplex PCR; the TCRdb copy retains only in-frame clones and omits some. Here the sample spans some 2.1 million clones, 85% to 95% being singletons. The sample taken for sequencing was naive CD4+ T cells sorted from blood. Stated subset: CD45RA+ positively selected. The receptors were gathered from a man aged 18 to 30 in good health.

The J gene is TRBJ1-4, the V gene TRBV27, with a weak D call TRBD1 (5 bases). CDR3 size: 18 residues. Trimming took 0 bases from V and 6 from J, leaving 20 bases between them. Germline CDR1 MNHEY, CDR2 SMNVEV (reference sequence). The CDR3 spells CASSLSIKAGGGDEKLFF. In nucleotides, the CDR3 is TGTGCCAGCAGTTTATCGATTAAAGCCGGCGGGGGGGATGAAAAACTGTTTTTT.

V is TRBV7-6 and J is TRBJ1-1; 11 bases line up with TRBD1. Trimming at V came to 5 bases and at J to 4 bases, leaving 6 bases not matched to a gene. The V gene's germline CDR1 is SGHVS and CDR2 FNYEAQ. The CDR3 loop spans 15 amino acids. In DNA, the CDR3 is TGTGCCAGCAGCCCAGGACAGGGGGCGCGCACTGAAGCTTTCTTT. It codes for CASSPGQGARTEAFF. Full variable domain (missing parts from reference TRBV7-6 and TRBJ1-1): GAGVSQSPRYKVTKRGQDVALRCDPISGHVSLYWYRQALGQGPEFLTYFNYEAQQDKSGLPNDRFSAERPEGSISTLTIQRTEQRDSAMYRCASSPGQGARTEAFFGQGTRLTVV.

In the case of this clone: This sequence may be a read error, since a much larger clone differs from it by one base. This sample also contains other DNA sequences that code for the same CDR3. V is TRBV7-9 and J is TRBJ1-5, with D hard to call. Germline V gene sequence: CDR1 SEHNR, CDR2 FQNEAQ (reference sequence). The CDR3 loop spans 12 amino acids. Trimming took 1 base from V and 6 from J, leaving 4 bases between them. CDR3 DNA: TGTGCCAGCAGCTTAGTCGGTCAGCCCCAGCATTTT. Its translation is CASSLVGQPQHF.

V usage is TRBV4-2 and J usage is TRBJ1-2; no clear D gene. Germline V gene sequence: CDR1 LGHNA, CDR2 YNFKEQ. V dropped 0 bases and J dropped 3 bases, with 20 bases sitting between them. The CDR3 spans 18 residues. This CDR3 reads CASSQDGSRENRDYGYTF. CDR3 coding DNA: TGTGCCAGCAGCCAAGATGGGAGCCGGGAGAACCGGGACTATGGCTACACCTTC.

The DNA of the CDR3 is TGTGCCAGCATGCCAGCGGGGGGGCGTTTTTCCTTCGCAGATACGCAGTATTTT. Protein: CASMPAGGRFSFADTQYF. V and J are TRBV2 and TRBJ2-3, with 10 bases matching TRBD2. The CDR3 has 18 amino acids. Trimming removed 7 bases from V and 4 bases from J; junction bases left unmatched: 17. Germline V gene lookup returns CDR1 SNHLY and CDR2 FYNNEI.

This chain joins TRBV14 and TRBJ2-7, with 12 bases identical to TRBD2. Germline V gene sequence: CDR1 SGHDN, CDR2 FVKESK. This CDR3 contains 16 residues. V shed 2 bases, J shed 0 bases, and the junction held 2 bases outside the gene matches. CDR3 in DNA: TGTGCCAGCAGCCAATGGACTAGCGGGAACTCCTACGAGCAGTACTTC. Translated: CASSQWTSGNSYEQYF.

This chain connects TRBV4-1 to TRBJ2-3, with 7 bases aligning to TRBD1. Germline assignment: CDR1 MGHRA and CDR2 YSYEKL. CDR3 length: 15 amino acids. V lost 2 bases, J lost 8 bases, and 10 bases stayed unmatched. CDR3 region: CASSQSPGQKITQYF. The DNA of the CDR3 is TGCGCCAGCAGCCAATCCCCGGGACAGAAGATTACGCAGTATTTT.

This sequence joins TRBV2 and TRBJ1-6; tentative D call: TRBD1 (6 bases). Trimming stripped 6 bases from V and 9 bases from J, with 15 bases between. CDR1 and CDR2 from the germline V gene are SNHLY and FYNNEI. The CDR3 extends over 14 amino acids. CDR3 nucleotides: TGTGCCAGCAGACTCGGGACACAGTTTTCACCCCTCCACTTT. This sequence encodes CASRLGTQFSPLHF.

The V gene is TRBV10-3, the J gene TRBJ2-7; tentatively, D is TRBD1 or TRBD2 (6 bases each). CDR1 is ENHRY and CDR2 is SYGVKD in the germline V gene. V lost 0 bases and J lost 4, with 10 bases in between. The CDR3 extends over 14 amino acids. CDR3 sequence: CAISESGGIYEQYF. The CDR3 nucleotides are TGTGCCATCAGTGAGTCGGGGGGCATATACGAGCAGTACTTC.

In nucleotides, the CDR3 is TGTGCCAGCAGCTTCGCTTTTTTTAGCACAGATACGCAGTATTTT. Translated, it gives CASSFAFFSTDTQYF. The V call is TRBV7-9, the J call TRBJ2-3; D call uncertain. The germline gives CDR1 SEHNR, CDR2 FQNEAQ (reference sequence). The CDR3 consists of 15 residues. Trimming shortened V by 3 bases and J by 0 bases, and 10 bases separated the two germline ends.

This rearrangement joins TRBV4-3 to TRBJ2-7; 8 positions match TRBD2. Germline V CDR1 and CDR2: LGHNA, YSLEER. The ends lost 0 bases at V and 0 bases at J; junction bases unmatched: 4. The CDR3 has 16 amino acids. CDR3 nucleotides: TGCGCCAGCAGCCAAGATCTCCTAGCGGGCTCCTACGAGCAGTACTTC. This gives the protein CASSQDLLAGSYEQYF.

Worth noting for this clone: Within the sample, other DNA sequences also encode this same CDR3. For the CDR3, the DNA is TGCGCCAGCAGCTTGGAGGGCCAGGGCACCTACGAGCAGTACTTC. Its translation is CASSLEGQGTYEQYF. This chain uses TRBV5-1 with TRBJ2-7; tentatively, D is TRBD1 (5 bases). This CDR3 comprises 15 residues. The V gene lost 0 bases and the J gene lost 2 bases, with 12 bases spanning the gap. CDR1 is SGHRS and CDR2 is YFSETQ in the germline V gene.

This clone was found once. In the same sample, other DNA sequences code for this CDR3. V usage is TRBV10-3 and J usage is TRBJ2-7; TRBD1 matches at 11 bases. CDR1 is ENHRY and CDR2 is SYGVKD in the germline V gene. J gave up 3 bases and V 0 bases, and 4 bases lay outside the gene matches. The CDR3 sequence is 16 residues long. The CDR3 DNA reads as TGTGCCATCAGTGAGTCCGGGACAGGGGGAGACTACGAGCAGTACTTC. Protein sequence: CAISESGTGGDYEQYF.

The V and J genes are TRBV5-1 and TRBJ2-5; D uncertain. The CDR3 runs 12 residues. Germline-derived CDR1 and CDR2 are SGHRS and YFSETQ. Trimming left V 1 base short and J 6 bases short, with 7 bases between. The CDR3 spells CASSLFLKTQYF. The CDR3 DNA reads as TGCGCCAGCAGCTTGTTTTTGAAGACCCAGTACTTC. Full variable domain (rest looked up from reference TRBV5-1 and TRBJ2-5): KAGVTQTPRYLIKTRGQQVTLSCSPISGHRSVSWYQQTPGQGLQFLFEYFSETQRNKGNFPGRFSGRQFSNSRSEMNVSTLELGDSALYLCASSLFLKTQYFGPGTRLLVL.